This T cell receptor (beta chain) was identified during a study of cytomegalovirus exposure and HLA in healthy donors. Study-level information: As released early, the data held 80 million to 90 million unique TCRs from HLA-typed donors. Whole-study findings and limits: A reported reduction in N-insertions relative to the roughly 610-donor mean was seen in an Asian-associated ancestry cluster in a later analysis. Across HLA loci, a later analysis found differing TCR association rates, with DRB1 most and HLA-C fewest.

Germline CDR1 and CDR2: SEHNR and FQNEAQ (reference sequence). This CDR3 has 15 amino acids. The ends lost 4 bases at V and 3 bases at J; junction bases unmatched: 6. This clone was seen just once. The antigen is undetermined. 60 Vbeta and 13 Jbeta primers were used in PCR. Sequencing used immunoSEQ multiplex PCR; TCRdb keeps in-frame clones, though not all of them. The data hold 130,000 to 150,000 clones, with 60% to 80% observed a single time. The chain is built from TRBV7-9 and TRBJ2-5; 9 bases are shared with TRBD1. This receptor was identified in a male donor in good health and CMV-seronegative. What was sequenced was PBMCs. The CDR3 loop is CASSSPGTGKETQYF. The CDR3, as DNA: TGTGCCAGCAGCTCTCCTGGGACAGGGAAAGAGACCCAGTACTTC.